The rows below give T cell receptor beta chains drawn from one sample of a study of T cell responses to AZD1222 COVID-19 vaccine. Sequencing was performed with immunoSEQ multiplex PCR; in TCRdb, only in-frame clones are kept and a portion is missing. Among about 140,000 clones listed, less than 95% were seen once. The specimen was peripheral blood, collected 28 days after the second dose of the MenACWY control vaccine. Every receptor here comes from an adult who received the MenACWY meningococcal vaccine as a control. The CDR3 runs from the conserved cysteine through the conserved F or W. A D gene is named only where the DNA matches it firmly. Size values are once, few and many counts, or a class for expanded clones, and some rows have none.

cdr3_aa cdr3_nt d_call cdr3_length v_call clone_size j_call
CASSESTVGFETQYF TGTGCCAGCAGTGAAAGCACGGTGGGATTCGAGACCCAGTACTTC . 15 TRBV2 . TRBJ2-5
CASQESRQGAYGYTF TGTGCCAGCCAGGAGTCCCGACAGGGGGCCTATGGCTACACCTTC TRBD1 15 TRBV6-5 . TRBJ1-2
CASSLVQGEKLFF TGTGCCAGCAGCTTAGTCCAGGGAGAAAAACTGTTTTTT . 13 TRBV11-2 . TRBJ1-4
CASSLKDTQYF TGTGCCAGCAGTTTGAAAGATACGCAGTATTTT . 11 TRBV12-3/TRBV12-4 . TRBJ2-3
CASSLRGEYGYTF TGTGCCAGCAGTTTACGGGGGGAGTATGGCTACACCTTC . 13 TRBV27 . TRBJ1-2
CASSFWTSGSYEQYF TGTGCCAGCAGTTTCTGGACTAGCGGGAGTTACGAGCAGTACTTC TRBD2 15 TRBV28 . TRBJ2-7
CATSAGQFEKTQYF TGTGCCACCAGCGCCGGACAGTTTGAGAAGACCCAGTACTTC . 14 TRBV15 . TRBJ2-5
CASSAPSKIF TGTGCCAGCAGTGCGCCATCGAAGATCTTC . 10 TRBV2 . TRBJ2-1
CASSSLGGSSGNTIYF TGTGCCAGCAGTTCCCTTGGGGGTAGCTCTGGAAACACCATATATTTT . 16 TRBV28 . TRBJ1-3
CASSFVTGPGALHF TGTGCCAGCAGTTTCGTGACCGGGCCTGGGGCCCTCCACTTT . 14 TRBV27 . TRBJ1-6
CASSHEGTGLTGELFF TGTGCCAGCAGCCACGAGGGGACAGGCCTCACCGGGGAGCTGTTTTTT TRBD1 16 TRBV27 . TRBJ2-2
CASSTTSTGSPLHF TGTGCCAGCAGCACCACAAGTACGGGTTCACCCCTCCACTTT . 14 TRBV7-2 . TRBJ1-6
CASSLGGTGFSEAFF TGCGCCAGCAGCTTGGGAGGGACAGGTTTCTCTGAAGCTTTCTTT TRBD1 15 TRBV5-1 . TRBJ1-1
CASSQHGADTQYF TGTGCCAGCAGCCAGCACGGGGCGGATACGCAGTATTTT . 13 TRBV11-3 . TRBJ2-3
CAWSASGGTDTQYF TGTGCCTGGAGTGCTAGCGGAGGCACAGATACGCAGTATTTT TRBD2 14 TRBV30 . TRBJ2-3
CASSLQGEAEQYF TGTGCCAGTAGTTTACAGGGTGAGGCCGAGCAGTACTTC . 13 TRBV19 . TRBJ2-7
CASSRGLAEGYEQYF TGTGCCAGCAGCCGCGGACTAGCGGAGGGTTACGAGCAGTACTTC TRBD2 15 TRBV3-1/TRBV3-2 . TRBJ2-7
CASSLKPDIPGLAGGPYEQYF TGTGCCAGCAGCTTAAAGCCCGACATTCCGGGACTAGCGGGAGGGCCCTACGAGCAGTACTTC TRBD2 21 TRBV7-3 few TRBJ2-7
CATSKAGTGVYEQYF TGTGCCACCAGCAAAGCCGGGACAGGGGTGTACGAGCAGTACTTC TRBD1 15 TRBV15 . TRBJ2-7
CASSVGSREETQYF TGTGCCAGCAGCGTAGGTTCTAGAGAAGAGACCCAGTACTTC . 14 TRBV9 . TRBJ2-5
CASSMGSDGQPQHF TGTGCCAGTAGTATGGGGTCAGATGGGCAGCCCCAGCATTTT . 14 TRBV19 . TRBJ1-5
CASSLQTASSYEQYF TGTGCCAGCAGCCTCCAGACGGCGAGCTCCTACGAGCAGTACTTC . 15 TRBV7-8 once TRBJ2-7
CASSAEPGQGQETQYF TGTGCCAGCAGCGCGGAGCCGGGACAGGGGCAAGAGACCCAGTACTTC TRBD1 16 TRBV9 . TRBJ2-5
CASSYGTGFRGYAF TGTGCCAGCAGTTACGGGACAGGATTCCGAGGCTACGCCTTC TRBD1 14 TRBV6-6 once TRBJ1-2
CASSKLTGGRFTEAFF TGTGCCAGTAGTAAATTGACAGGGGGGAGGTTCACTGAAGCTTTCTTT TRBD1 16 TRBV19 . TRBJ1-1
CASSYTGSNTEAFF TGTGCCAGCAGTTACACAGGGTCGAACACTGAAGCTTTCTTT . 14 TRBV6-5 . TRBJ1-1
CASSPSRGPYEQYF TGTGCCAGCAGCCCGTCCAGGGGGCCCTACGAGCAGTACTTC TRBD1 14 TRBV27 . TRBJ2-7
CASTPGRDRGLYGSNQPQHF TGTGCCAGCACCCCAGGCCGGGACAGGGGGCTGTATGGTAGCAATCAGCCCCAGCATTTT . 20 TRBV21-1 . TRBJ1-5
CASSFVGTGELFF TGCGCCAGCAGCTTTGTGGGGACCGGGGAGCTGTTTTTT . 13 TRBV5-1 . TRBJ2-2
CASSYAGELFF TGTGCCAGCAGTTATGCCGGGGAGCTGTTTTTT . 11 TRBV6-2/TRBV6-3 . TRBJ2-2
CASSYSNTRTNEQFF TGTGCCAGCAGTTACTCCAACACACGGACCAATGAGCAGTTCTTC . 15 TRBV6-5 . TRBJ2-1
CASSYSDGSGANVLTF TGTGCCAGCAGTTACTCGGACGGCTCTGGGGCCAACGTCCTGACTTTC . 16 TRBV6-5 . TRBJ2-6
CASSQEGGETGELFF TGCGCCAGCAGCCAAGAGGGGGGTGAGACCGGGGAGCTGTTTTTT . 15 TRBV4-1 . TRBJ2-2
CASSLAAFQETQYF TGTGCCAGCAGCTTAGCAGCGTTCCAAGAGACCCAGTACTTC . 14 TRBV7-2 . TRBJ2-5
CASSSSPGDQPQHF TGTGCCAGTAGTTCATCCCCAGGGGATCAGCCCCAGCATTTT . 14 TRBV19 once TRBJ1-5
CASSSTPTGNTGELFF TGTGCCAGCAGCTCCACCCCGACAGGGAACACCGGGGAGCTGTTTTTT . 16 TRBV7-3 . TRBJ2-2
CASSATWAVSGNTIYF TGTGCCAGCAGTGCAACCTGGGCAGTCTCTGGAAACACCATATATTTT . 16 TRBV6-1 . TRBJ1-3
CASSLGAGGFYEQYF TGTGCCAGCAGCTTGGGAGCGGGAGGATTCTACGAGCAGTACTTC TRBD2 15 TRBV5-5 . TRBJ2-7
CATSRSDSPLHF TGTGCCACCAGCAGATCTGATTCACCCCTCCACTTT . 12 TRBV15 . TRBJ1-6
CASSSPGTGTGNTIYF TGTGCCAGCAGCTCCCCCGGGACAGGAACTGGAAACACCATATATTTT TRBD1 16 TRBV6-6 once TRBJ1-3
CASSPTGTSGETQYF TGTGCCAGCAGCCCCACGGGGACTTCGGGAGAGACCCAGTACTTC . 15 TRBV5-4 . TRBJ2-5
CASSLSASTDQPQHF TGTGCCAGCAGCTTGTCGGCCAGCACAGATCAGCCCCAGCATTTT . 15 TRBV5-6 . TRBJ1-5
CATSRVSETQYF TGTGCCACCAGCAGAGTGTCGGAGACCCAGTACTTC . 12 TRBV15 . TRBJ2-5
CASGGSGRHEQYF TGTGCCAGCGGAGGGTCAGGAAGGCACGAGCAGTACTTC . 13 TRBV28 . TRBJ2-7
CASSQGERPESEKLFF TGCGCCAGCAGCCAGGGGGAGCGCCCGGAAAGTGAAAAACTGTTTTTT . 16 TRBV4-3 . TRBJ1-4
CASSQVQSNTEAFF TGTGCCAGCAGTCAAGTCCAATCGAACACTGAAGCTTTCTTT . 14 TRBV7-9 . TRBJ1-1
CASSTGDYEQYF TGTGCCAGCAGTACTGGAGATTACGAGCAGTACTTC . 12 TRBV6-5 once TRBJ2-7
CASSQGNTEAFF TGTGCCAGCAGCCAAGGGAACACTGAAGCTTTCTTT . 12 TRBV3-1/TRBV3-2 once TRBJ1-1
CASSPGTLNTEAFF TGCGCCAGCAGCCCGGGGACATTGAACACTGAAGCTTTCTTT . 14 TRBV5-1 . TRBJ1-1
CASSPGGGGSSRSPLHF TGTGCCAGCAGCCCGGGGGGGGGCGGGTCTTCCCGTTCACCCCTCCACTTT . 17 TRBV7-2 . TRBJ1-6
CSASIPPNTEAFF TGCAGTGCTAGTATTCCGCCGAACACTGAAGCTTTCTTT . 13 TRBV20-1 . TRBJ1-1
CASTPIDRVPYEQYF TGTGCCAGCACCCCAATCGACAGGGTGCCCTACGAGCAGTACTTC TRBD1 15 TRBV7-8 . TRBJ2-7
CASSGSWRAIHEQFF TGTGCCAGCAGCGGTAGCTGGAGGGCTATCCATGAGCAGTTCTTC . 15 TRBV7-2 . TRBJ2-1
CASSPRTSGGGSYNEQFF TGTGCCAGTAGTCCAAGGACTAGCGGGGGGGGCTCCTACAATGAGCAGTTCTTC TRBD2 18 TRBV19 . TRBJ2-1
CASRDLGGDTGELFF TGTGCCAGCAGGGACCTCGGGGGGGACACCGGGGAGCTGTTTTTT TRBD2 15 TRBV7-9 once TRBJ2-2
CASRAGVPDTQYF TGTGCCAGCAGAGCGGGAGTCCCAGATACGCAGTATTTT TRBD2 13 TRBV28 . TRBJ2-3
CARSLRLWEGHTGELFF TGTGCCAGAAGCCTCAGACTATGGGAGGGCCACACCGGGGAGCTGTTTTTT . 17 TRBV7-5 . TRBJ2-2
CASSIDPLGEENTGELFF TGTGCCAGTAGTATAGACCCCCTCGGGGAGGAGAACACCGGGGAGCTGTTTTTT . 18 TRBV19 . TRBJ2-2
CASSLAAANTEAFF TGTGCCAGCAGCTTAGCGGCGGCGAACACTGAAGCTTTCTTT . 14 TRBV7-6 . TRBJ1-1
CASSGAGGGSFYEQYF TGTGCCAGCAGCGGAGCCGGGGGCGGGAGTTTCTACGAGCAGTACTTC . 16 TRBV28 . TRBJ2-7